This entry features one TCR beta chain sequence. Antigen specificity is unknown. These data come from a study of T cell repertoires in cytomegalovirus infection. Each CDR3 protein gets one entry after TCRdb re-called the reads with MiXCR. The sample gives fewer than 300,000 distinct CDR3 sequences, around 25% of which show up once; around 13% is in the top ten. CDR1 SEHNR and CDR2 FQNEAQ come from the germline V gene (reference sequence). V was trimmed by 1 base and J by 4 bases, leaving 6 bases between them. The CDR3 covers 13 residues. Study findings and constraints: The ex vivo response was dominated by HLA-C-restricted CMV-specific TCR beta clonotypes.

This rearrangement joins TRBV7-9 to TRBJ2-3; D is ambiguous. The receptor's source is a human donor in good health (CMV status not recorded). Some clones in this sample may be carry-over from other donors' samples. The sample was PBMCs. The CDR3 protein is CASSLVSPDTQYF. The CDR3 DNA reads TGTGCCAGCAGCTTAGTTTCTCCAGATACGCAGTATTTT.